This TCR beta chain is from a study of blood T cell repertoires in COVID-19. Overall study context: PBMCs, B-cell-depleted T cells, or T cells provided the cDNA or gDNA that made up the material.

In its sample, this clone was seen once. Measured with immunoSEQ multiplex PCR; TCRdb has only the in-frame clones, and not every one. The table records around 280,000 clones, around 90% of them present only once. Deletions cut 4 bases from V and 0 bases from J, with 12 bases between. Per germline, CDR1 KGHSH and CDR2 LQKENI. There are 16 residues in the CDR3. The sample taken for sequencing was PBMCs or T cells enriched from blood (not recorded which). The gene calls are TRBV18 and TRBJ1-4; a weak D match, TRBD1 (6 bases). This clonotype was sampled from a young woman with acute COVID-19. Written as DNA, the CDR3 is TGTGCCAGCTCACGGAACAGGGATGCAACTAATGAAAAACTGTTTTTT. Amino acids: CASSRNRDATNEKLFF.